This TCR beta chain was identified in a study of post-analysis software for immune sequencing data. Study information: In terms of disease course, relapsing-remitting, secondary progressive and progressive-relapsing multiple sclerosis were included.

The CDR3 spans 18 residues. J gave up 5 bases and V 9 bases, and 19 bases lay outside the gene matches. Germline V gene lookup returns CDR1 MDHEN and CDR2 SYDVKM. The library was made from cDNA and included unique molecular identifiers. Each CDR3 protein gets one entry after TCRdb re-called the PCR reads with MiXCR. The repertoire includes hundreds of thousands of distinct CDR3 sequences, about 60% of them detected once, and about 11% sits in the top ten. Study outcomes and limitations: There were roughly five TRBV segments more frequent in patients than controls, and TRBV5-6, TRBV5-1 and TRBV20-1 were among them. Normalized Chao1 diversity was significantly lower in multiple sclerosis patients than in controls.

Details on this clonotype: Its antigen is unidentified.

Sequenced material: blood. The chain employs TRBV28 and TRBJ1-6, with 7 bases aligning to TRBD1. The source is a girl aged 2-10 years with multiple sclerosis. CDR3: CASFPRTGRSLDNSPLHF. The CDR3 DNA reads as TGTGCCAGTTTCCCCCGGACAGGCAGGTCCCTGGATAATTCACCCCTCCACTTT.